These 15 T cell receptor beta chains were all obtained from the same sample, sequenced in a study of blood T cells in healthy people across ages. Sample-barcoded 5' priming and a J-beta primer mix drove a second PCR of about 7 to 11 cycles. TCRdb re-called the 5' RACE reads through MiXCR, storing one row per CDR3 protein. Of 1.5 million to 1.9 million distinct CDR3 sequences in the sample, roughly 43% are singletons; the top ten hold about 4%. The sample taken for sequencing was blood. Every receptor here comes from a woman between 18 and 29 years old in good health.

The chain combines TRBV18 with TRBJ2-5, with D perhaps TRBD1 (6 bases). Per the germline V gene, CDR1 is KGHSH and CDR2 is LQKENI. V gave up 3 bases and J gave up 11 bases, with 19 bases separating them. CDR3 size: 14 residues. CDR3 coding DNA: TGTGCCAGCTCACCCCGACAGGTTCACAATGAGCAGTACTTC. This sequence encodes CASSPRQVHNEQYF.

The V and J genes are TRBV6-5 and TRBJ1-4; D not certain. V dropped 0 bases and J dropped 7 bases, with 15 bases sitting between them. This CDR3 has 16 residues. CDR1 is MNHEY and CDR2 is SVGAGI in the germline V gene. The CDR3 sequence: CASSYSGGSKGEKLFF. CDR3 DNA: TGTGCCAGCAGTTACTCGGGCGGGAGTAAGGGTGAAAAACTGTTTTTT.

The chain carries TRBV2 and TRBJ2-7, with 11 bases matching TRBD2. The V and J ends lost 6 bases and 3 bases, in that order; junction bases with no gene match: 7. CDR1 SNHLY and CDR2 FYNNEI come from the germline V gene. This CDR3 spans 15 amino acids. In nucleotides, the CDR3 is TGTGCCAGCAGCTCCGGGACTAGCGGAGTCTACGAGCAGTACTTC. This codes for CASSSGTSGVYEQYF.

The rearrangement joins TRBV24-1 to TRBJ2-1; no firm D call. Germline V gene lookup returns CDR1 KGHDR and CDR2 SFDVKD. The CDR3 sequence is 13 residues long. Trimming removed 4 bases at V and 9 bases at J, with 12 bases between. The CDR3 is CATSEPPLFEQFF. In DNA form, the CDR3 reads TGTGCCACCAGTGAACCTCCCCTTTTTGAGCAGTTCTTC.

This chain links TRBV2 with TRBJ2-5; D may be TRBD1 or TRBD2 (5 bases each). The end of the DNA fits TRBJ2-7 better, so the J call may be wrong. Germline assignment: CDR1 SNHLY and CDR2 FYNNEI. The CDR3 runs 15 residues. This CDR3 is CASGATVWRAYEQYF. The CDR3 nucleotides read TGTGCCAGCGGGGCGACGGTGTGGCGGGCCTACGAGCAGTACTTC.

J is TRBJ1-5 and V is TRBV7-2; D is possibly TRBD1 (6 bases). The V end lost 0 bases, the J end lost 7 bases, and 13 bases lay between the germline ends. CDR1 is SGHTA and CDR2 is FQGNSA in the germline V gene. This CDR3 has 15 amino acids. The CDR3 DNA is TGTGCCAGCAGCTTAGCGCGCACAGGGTTGCAGCCCCAGCATTTT. This translates into CASSLARTGLQPQHF. Combining the CDR3 with reference TRBV7-2 and TRBJ1-5 gives the whole variable domain GAGVSQSPSNKVTEKGKDVELRCDPISGHTALYWYRQSLGQGLEFLIYFQGNSAPDKSGLPSDRFSAERTGGSVSTLTIQRTQQEDSAVYLCASSLARTGLQPQHFGDGTRLSIL.

The chain employs TRBV10-3 and TRBJ2-1; 14 bases fit TRBD2. The trim removed 6 bases at V and 9 bases at J, leaving 13 bases unmatched. The CDR3 is made up of 17 amino acids. The germline gives CDR1 ENHRY, CDR2 SYGVKD. CDR3 sequence (DNA): TGTGCCATCAGAGGGACTAGCGGGAGTTCCACTAGGGGTGAGCAGTTCTTC. Translated: CAIRGTSGSSTRGEQFF.

This chain links TRBV6-5 with TRBJ2-7, with TRBD2 identical over 8 bases. From germline, CDR1 is MNHEY and CDR2 SVGAGI. Trimming cost V 4 bases and J 2 bases; bases outside gene matches: 4. This CDR3 spans 14 amino acids. The CDR3 loop reads CASSLTSDTYEQYF. The CDR3 nucleotides read TGTGCCAGCAGTTTGACTAGCGATACCTACGAGCAGTACTTC.

This clonotype has more than one count but fewer than ten. The chain has TRBV12-3 or TRBV12-4 and TRBJ2-6; either TRBD1 or TRBD2 may fit D (5 bases each). The CDR3 length is 15 residues. V was clipped by 3 bases and J by 2 bases, with 8 bases between them. The CDR3 protein is CASSFGGTGANVLTF. As DNA, the CDR3 is TGTGCCAGCAGTTTTGGGGGAACTGGGGCCAACGTCCTGACTTTC.

The chain employs TRBV14 and TRBJ1-6; D is undetermined. Trimming removed 0 bases at V and 7 bases at J, with 10 bases between. Germline V gene data show CDR1 as SGHDN and CDR2 as FVKESK. The CDR3 has 15 amino acids. CDR3 residues: CASSQDGRINSPLHF. The CDR3 nucleotides are TGTGCCAGCAGCCAAGACGGACGGATCAATTCACCCCTCCACTTT.

This rearrangement joins TRBV7-9 to TRBJ2-3; unclear D gene. The CDR3 covers 14 residues. Trimming removed 5 bases at V and 6 bases at J, with 15 bases between. The V gene's germline CDR1 is SEHNR and CDR2 FQNEAQ (reference sequence). The chain's CDR3 is CASSPRWAMDTQYF. The CDR3 bases are TGTGCCAGCAGCCCCAGGTGGGCCATGGATACGCAGTATTTT.

The chain uses TRBV28 and TRBJ2-3; 9 bases line up with TRBD1. Per germline, CDR1 MDHEN and CDR2 SYDVKM. CDR3 length: 17 amino acids. V dropped 4 bases and J dropped 4; count of bases not matched to a gene: 12. CDR3: CASSSIRSGQGPDTQYF. The CDR3 DNA is TGTGCCAGCAGTTCCATACGATCCGGACAGGGGCCAGATACGCAGTATTTT.

V usage is TRBV20-1 and J usage is TRBJ2-1; no clear D gene. The V gene lost 8 bases and the J gene lost 0 bases, with 11 bases spanning the gap. The germline V gene encodes CDR1 DFQATT and CDR2 SNEGSKA (reference sequence). This CDR3 is built from 13 residues. The CDR3 loop reads CSRWDGSYNEQFF. The CDR3 DNA is TGCAGTAGATGGGATGGCTCCTACAATGAGCAGTTCTTC.

The J gene is TRBJ2-1, the V gene TRBV4-3; weak D call: TRBD2 (5 bases). Germline assignment: CDR1 LGHNA and CDR2 YSLEER. Trimming cost V 1 base and J 9 bases, with 13 bases left between them. The CDR3 runs 14 residues. The CDR3 here is CASSQGRMLGEQFF. The DNA for the CDR3 is TGCGCCAGCAGCCAAGGGAGGATGCTCGGTGAGCAGTTCTTC.

V and J are TRBV20-1 and TRBJ1-4; 10 bases are shared with TRBD1. The germline CDR1 and CDR2 sequences are DFQATT and SNEGSKA (reference sequence). The CDR3 has 16 amino acids. V gave up 5 bases and J gave up 1 base; unmatched junction bases: 7. The CDR3 DNA reads as TGCAGTGCTCGTGGGACAGGGGAAAAAACTAATGAAAAACTGTTTTTT. Protein product: CSARGTGEKTNEKLFF.